This is a list of T cell receptor beta chains from one sample in a study of T cell clonotyping in hematopoietic cell transplantation. Here immunoSEQ multiplex PCR was the method, and the copy in TCRdb shows in-frame clones only, minus some. The repertoire holds approximately 46,000 clones, with 65% to 90% as singletons. The sample here was peripheral blood mononuclear cells, taken before stem cell transplant. The receptors were sampled from a man in his 60s with biphenotypic leukemia. Some clones in this sample may be carry-over from other donors' samples. The CDR3 runs from the conserved cysteine through the conserved F or W. A D gene is named only where the DNA matches it firmly. Clone size appears in some rows only: once, few, many, or a class for an expanded clone.

>TRBJ1-2|TRBV5-1|TRBD1|.
TGCGCCAGCAGCTTCGGGACAGACTATGGCTACACCTTC
CASSFGTDYGYTF
>TRBJ2-5|TRBV5-6|.|once
TGTGCCAGCAGCCCGCAGGATGGGTGGGAGACCCAGTACTTC
CASSPQDGWETQYF
>TRBJ2-7|TRBV9|.|once
TGTGCCAGCAGACCCCTACACAGGGAGGGGAAAGGGGAGAACTCCTACGAGCAGTACTTC
CASRPLHREGKGENSYEQYF
>TRBJ1-1|TRBV5-7|.|.
TGTGCCAGCAGCTTGGTACAAGTTGGCCGATTTATGAACACTGAAGCTTTCTTT
CASSLVQVGRFMNTEAFF
>TRBJ2-3|TRBV7-9|TRBD2|.
TGTGCCAGCAGCCGGCCTACGGGGAGGGGTGATACGCAGTATTTT
CASSRPTGRGDTQYF
>TRBJ2-2|TRBV4-2|.|.
TGTGCCAGCAGCCAAGGTCAGGGGGAGCTGTTTTTT
CASSQGQGELFF
>TRBJ2-7|TRBV10-3|TRBD1|few
TGTGCCACCGCCACGACAGGGTACGAGCAGTACTTC
CATATTGYEQYF
>TRBJ2-1|TRBV10-3|.|.
TGTGCCACAACCGACGGGACGGACAATGAGCAGTTCTTC
CATTDGTDNEQFF
>TRBJ1-2|TRBV25-1|.|few
TGTGCCAGCAGTACTCCGGGACAAAGTAGCTATGGCTACACCTTC
CASSTPGQSSYGYTF
>TRBJ2-7|TRBV2|.|.
TGTGCCAGCAGTGAAGACACAGCTTCCTACGAGCAGTACTTC
CASSEDTASYEQYF
>TRBJ1-5|TRBV4-1|.|.
TGCGCCAGCAGCCCCCAACCGGACGGGGATCAGCCCCAGCATTTT
CASSPQPDGDQPQHF
>TRBJ2-2|TRBV7-7|.|.
TGTGCTAGCAGCCTCTCGGTGACCGGGGAGCTGTTTTTT
CASSLSVTGELFF
>TRBJ2-2|TRBV6-5|.|.
TGTGCCAGCTCATTGGACCTAGACACCGGGGAGCTGTTTTTT
CASSLDLDTGELFF
>TRBJ1-5|TRBV28|.|.
TGTGCCAGCGGATACGGGAGGCAGCCCCAGCATTTT
CASGYGRQPQHF
>TRBJ1-5|TRBV5-5|.|.
TGTGCCAGCAGCTCGACAGCCACCGTGGGGGCCCAGCATTTT
CASSSTATVGAQHF
>TRBJ2-3|TRBV6-5|.|.
TGTGCCAGCAGTTACTCGATGGGGGAGTTTACAGATACGCAGTATTTT
CASSYSMGEFTDTQYF
>TRBJ2-7|TRBV30|.|.
TGTGCCTGGAGGACAGGCGGATCCTACGAGCAGTACTTC
CAWRTGGSYEQYF
>TRBJ2-5|TRBV7-7|.|few
TGTGCTAGCAGCCCCGGGACACAAGAGACCCAGTACTTC
CASSPGTQETQYF
>TRBJ1-2|TRBV10-3|.|.
TGTGCCATCAGTGTATCAGGGTTTGGCTACACCTTC
CAISVSGFGYTF
>TRBJ1-3|TRBV6-5|.|.
TGTGCCAGCAGTACTAACCCGGGTCCTGGAAACACCATATATTTT
CASSTNPGPGNTIYF
>TRBJ2-5|TRBV10-3|TRBD2|.
TGTGCCATTGCCCGGGCGGGAGTCTCAGAGACCCAGTACTTC
CAIARAGVSETQYF
>TRBJ1-2|TRBV19|.|.
TGTGCCAGTCTGGGGGGGTTCCGCTATGGCTACACCTTC
CASLGGFRYGYTF
>TRBJ2-7|TRBV28|.|.
TGTGCCAGCAGTTCGCCGGGGACCTATGAGCAGTACTTC
CASSSPGTYEQYF
>TRBJ2-7|TRBV7-6|.|.
TGTGCCAGCAGCTTGGGAGCTGGACTTCGCTACGAGCAGTACTTC
CASSLGAGLRYEQYF